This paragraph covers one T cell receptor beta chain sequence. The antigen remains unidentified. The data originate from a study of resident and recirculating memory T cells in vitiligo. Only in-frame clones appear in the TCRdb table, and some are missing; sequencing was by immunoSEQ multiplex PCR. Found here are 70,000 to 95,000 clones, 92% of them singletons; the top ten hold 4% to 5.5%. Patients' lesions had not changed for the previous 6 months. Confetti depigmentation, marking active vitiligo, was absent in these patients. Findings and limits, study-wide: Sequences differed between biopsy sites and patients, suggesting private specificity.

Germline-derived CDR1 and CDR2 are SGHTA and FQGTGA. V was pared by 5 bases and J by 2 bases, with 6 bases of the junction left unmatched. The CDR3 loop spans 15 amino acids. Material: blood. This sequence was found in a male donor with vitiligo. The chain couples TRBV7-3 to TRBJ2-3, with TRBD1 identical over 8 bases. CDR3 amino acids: CASSIGQGYTDTQYF. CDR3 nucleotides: TGTGCCAGCAGCATCGGACAGGGTTACACAGATACGCAGTATTTT.